This T cell receptor beta chain was sequenced in a study of blood T cell repertoires in COVID-19. Study summary: Sites in the United States, Italy and Spain provided acute and convalescent COVID-19 samples. Sample material is recorded as cDNA or gDNA derived from T cells, B-cell-depleted T cells, or PBMCs.

The V and J ends lost 1 base and 3 bases respectively, with 6 bases between them. CDR1 is SEHNR, CDR2 FQNEAQ, per germline (reference sequence). The CDR3 covers 13 residues. How the authors handled the data: By means of reference gene primer amplification, nucleated cell counts were estimated. Data came from immunoSEQ multiplex PCR; TCRdb stores just in-frame clones and leaves some out. V, J and clone size are those of that table, while D and trimming were read from the DNA. The sample has roughly 150,000 clones; approximately 80% are singletons. In its sample, this clone was seen a few times. This clonotype originated in a woman older than 75 with active or convalescent COVID-19. The chain carries TRBV7-9 and TRBJ1-1; unclear D gene. Sequencing used peripheral blood. The CDR3, as DNA: TGTGCCAGCAGCTTAGGAGGGCACACTGAAGCTTTCTTT. This translates into CASSLGGHTEAFF. The full variable domain, rest sourced from reference TRBV7-9 and TRBJ1-1, is DTGVSQNPRHKITKRGQNVTFRCDPISEHNRLYWYRQTLGQGPEFLTYFQNEAQLEKSRLLSDRFSAERPKGSFSTLEIQRTEQGDSAMYLCASSLGGHTEAFFGQGTRLTVV.